This record covers a single T cell receptor (beta chain). The antigen it binds to is not known. No base quality values were provided; no much bigger clone lies one nucleotide off. The data stem from a study of cytomegalovirus exposure and HLA in healthy donors (dated by TCRdb to the late 2010s). Turning to the overall study: An earlier analysis of approximately 640 of the donors reported 250 to 300 Gb of sequence data and roughly 110 million unique TCR beta sequences from 150 million to 200 million T cells. An early release covering approximately 600 HLA-typed donors comprised roughly 300 gigabases of sequencing data and 85 million to 100 million unique TCR sequences. Of the approximately 400 genotyped donors, over 65% fell in the genetic ancestry cluster associated with self-reported Caucasian donors. The study aimed to test whether signatures of past pathogen exposure could be identified by cataloging public T cell receptors. Using immunosequencing, the study profiled T cell repertoires from around 680 subjects and related those repertoires to cytomegalovirus serostatus. A separate validation cohort of 100 to 150 different subjects was used in addition to the roughly 700-subject first cohort. To predict cytomegalovirus infection status, the study brought together high-throughput TCR immunosequencing, statistical association of individual TCRs with disease status, and machine learning. To study patterns of TCR occurrence, a later analysis re-analyzed previously published TCR beta repertoires from 666 donors and added high-resolution HLA genotyping. The later analysis used no new phenotypic data to find candidate immune exposures, relying instead on TCR beta sequences and their occurrence across donors. An earlier analysis of 500 to 750 of the donors applied high-throughput TCR beta sequencing to assess whether each TCR beta V gene segment acted as functional or pseudogenic. Donor age, sex, ethnicity and CMV serostatus were compiled together with the repertoire data. In a later genetic analysis, genome-wide SNP genotypes for about 65% of the 666 donors were used, and that subset was treated as a discovery cohort. Every repertoire in the discovery cohort had been generated on one and the same sequencing platform. HLA typing included class I and class II loci at four-digit resolution. The number of donors typed differed by locus, with 629-630 for A, B, C, DRB1 and DQB1, more than 500 for DQA1, over 600 for DPA1, and around 460 for DPB1. Roughly 5 DR-DQ haplotypes were handled as single units for association and clustering, since linkage in the cohort was strong. Across about 380 genotyped donors of the cohort, an average of approximately 240,000 unique TCR beta nucleotide sequences per donor were sequenced, and roughly 20% of those sequences were non-productive.

Findings and caveats that apply to the study as a whole: A later analysis found that HLA-associated TCR beta chains were more clonally expanded and had lower generation probabilities than equally common non-associated chains. An association between a missense DCLRE1C variant and V-gene and J-gene trimming of TCR beta chains was found in a later genetic analysis and replicated in an independent cohort. A later analysis found that most CMV-associated TCR beta chains appeared HLA-restricted, with HLA associations seemingly driven largely by CMV exposure. Cytomegalovirus status was reported to be diagnosed by the classifier with high specificity and sensitivity in both the original and validation cohorts. HLA typing was unavailable for some donors at each locus, so association tests used only the typed subset. The earlier analysis of nearly 600 of the donors excluded some 15 rarely observed V segments, including chromosome 9 orphons, because counts were too low. Several of the top co-occurrence clusters appeared to be linked to parvovirus B19, influenza, CMV and Epstein-Barr virus, according to a later analysis. In a later analysis, 15,000 to 20,000 TCR beta sequences were associated with specific HLA alleles at a false discovery rate of 0.05. According to the authors, the approach could potentially be generalized to other disease states and immunological phenotypes. Because the 87-base-pair reads could not distinguish some IMGT-functional V segments, including TRBV6-2 and TRBV6-3, those segments were excluded. Strong co-occurrence of HLA alleles, especially DR and DQ, made assigning TCR associations to individual alleles difficult. Broadly in line with IMGT annotations, most TCR beta V segments showed up in productive rearrangements about 90% or about 30% of the time in an earlier analysis of under 700 of the donors. A few of the identified cytomegalovirus-associated TCR beta chains were confirmed in vitro to be specific for cytomegalovirus antigens. A total of fewer than 200 TCR beta chains were listed by the study as associated with cytomegalovirus. Correlated functional status among segregating V segments might be attributable to linkage disequilibrium, but an unknown experimental factor could not be ruled out. Only TCR beta chains were sequenced in this cohort, and the absence of alpha or paired-chain data limited detectable features. Most TCR sequences were seen in very few donors, while some public TCRs were found in many individuals. A cluster of highly shared sequence variants was judged likely to represent a technical artifact of the sequencing pipeline. A later analysis found that TCR association rates varied across HLA loci, with DRB1 alleles showing the most associated TCRs and HLA-C alleles the fewest. Presence/absence analyses assumed roughly uniform sequencing depth across donors, an assumption that may not hold. CMV serostatus was the only immune exposure information available for the cohort. In a later genetic analysis, fewer N-insertions in productive TCRs were reported among donors in an Asian-associated ancestry cluster than the approximately 710-donor mean. A further reported finding was that TCR beta sequences accurately predicted the HLA-A and HLA-B alleles for most subjects in the first cohort.

The library came from the immunoSEQ multiplex PCR assay. For the multiplex PCR, a mixture combining 60 forward primers for TCR Vbeta segments and 13 reverse primers for TCR Jbeta segments was used. A multiplex PCR assay on genomic DNA amplified the CDR3 region of rearranged TCR beta genes. The amplified TCR beta libraries were sequenced on the Illumina HiSeq System as 87-base-pair reads. Per the source publication's procedure: In a later analysis, 80 million or so unique TCR beta chains were counted across the approximately 670 repertoires, and roughly 11 million of these chains were shared by at least two donors. Raw reads were error-corrected and collapsed into unique sequences by a nearest-neighbor algorithm in which closely related sequences were merged to remove PCR and sequencing errors. Alignment of CDR3 sequences to IMGT reference sequences was used to assign V, D and J gene segments. For a sequence to be retained, a match of at least six nucleotides was required to both a V gene segment and a J gene segment. A rearrangement counted as productive if the CDR3 had no stop codons and remained in frame with V and J, and every other rearrangement counted as non-productive. CDR3 was defined according to IMGT convention as the region running from the second conserved V-encoded cysteine to the conserved J-encoded phenylalanine. Sequences without an unambiguous match to a single V gene segment were excluded from the earlier analysis of approximately 560 of the donors. In an earlier analysis of roughly 600 of the donors, a V segment was called functional when productive rearrangements were above 56.7%, and segregating when the standard deviation between donors exceeded 5%. A statistical classification framework was developed to diagnose cytomegalovirus status using the catalog of TCR beta chain sequences. In a later analysis, V and J genes were assigned by comparing TCR nucleotide sequences against IMGT/GENE-DB human TR gene sequences. A later analysis assigned CDR3 sequences and most-parsimonious VDJ recombination scenarios with the TCRdist pipeline. In a later analysis, each TCR beta chain was defined by its CDR3 amino acid sequence together with its V-gene family, and reads without a unique V-gene family were excluded. In a later analysis, 450 to 600 highly shared, low-generation-probability nucleotide sequences were removed to address suspected cross-contamination and a sequencing artifact. In a later analysis, a clonal expansion index was calculated for each public chain from normalized within-repertoire ranks of inferred template counts. In a later analysis, generation probabilities were computed using a VDJ recombination model fitted to out-of-frame rearrangements, and the results were checked against IGoR. A later analysis scored TCR-TCR, TCR-HLA and TCR-CMV co-occurrence with hypergeometric tests, applying a repertoire-size bias correction to TCR pairs. To estimate false discovery rates, a later analysis permuted the HLA or CMV assignments 20 times. A later analysis grouped co-occurring TCRs with DBSCAN, adding TCRdist sequence similarity when clustering within HLA-allele-positive subsets. Co-occurrence clustering excluded repertoires with fewer than 30,000 or more than 120,000 public chains, plus five with anomalous nucleotide sharing. In its TCRdb copy, this immuneACCESS table keeps in-frame sequences only and misses some clones. Where compared with another copy, unresolved V genes explain less than half of these, and the others have no known cause. The V and J calls and clone size were taken over from that table, and D and trimming were inferred from the DNA. The sample contains fewer than 350,000 clones, 70% to 90% of them found a single time. Approximately 2.2% of the sample rests with the top ten.

CDR1 and CDR2, looked up from the germline V gene, are SGHRS and YFSETQ. V and J are truncated by 7 bases and 7 bases respectively, leaving an intervening sequence of 9 bases. The cysteine opens and the phenylalanine closes a CDR3 of 11 amino acids. Only the CDR3 DNA is retained, 33 bases long and in frame from the first base. The cohort consisted of some 670 healthy bone marrow donors. At the time of sampling, all cohort members were nominally healthy, though unrecorded immune exposures were likely present. The donor was CMV seronegative and belonged to the group of 352 seronegative cohort members. Each donor provided a peripheral blood sample, and peripheral blood mononuclear cells were used for TCR beta sequencing. Genomic DNA was extracted from the blood cell samples with the Qiagen DNeasy Blood Extraction Kit.

This TCR was sampled from a woman under 30 in good health and CMV-seronegative. The sequenced sample was PBMCs. This receptor chain uses TRBV5-1 and TRBJ2-1; no D gene can be assigned with confidence. This receptor carries the CDR3 CASWATNEQFF. The nucleotides read TGCGCCAGCTGGGCTACTAATGAGCAGTTCTTC.